This T cell receptor beta chain was obtained from a study of OX40 agonist ivuxolimab in advanced cancers. Background on the study: Among those treated, three patients had partial responses, one with hepatocellular carcinoma and two with cutaneous melanoma.

Sequencing was performed with immunoSEQ multiplex PCR; in TCRdb, only in-frame clones are kept and a portion is missing. The sample lists some 80,000 clones; about 88% were seen once. This clone was seen only once. The clonotype originates from an adult with an advanced solid tumor such as melanoma, head and neck, liver or kidney cancer. This material consisted of CD4+ or CD8+ T cells sorted from blood, taken in a trial of the OX40 agonist ivuxolimab.

The CDR3 DNA follows: TGTGCCAGCAGTCTACAGGGAATTCGACTTATGAACACTGAAGCTTTCTTT. Its protein is CASSLQGIRLMNTEAFF. The chain has TRBV27 and TRBJ1-1, with TRBD1 as a possible D gene (6 bases). The ends were cut back, 5 bases at V and 0 bases at J, with 19 bases in the middle. CDR1 and CDR2 (germline): MNHEY, SMNVEV (reference sequence). The CDR3 covers 17 residues.